The rows below give T cell receptor beta chains drawn from one sample of a study of blood T cell repertoires in COVID-19. The data were produced by immunoSEQ multiplex PCR, yet TCRdb's version contains in-frame clones alone and is incomplete. This sample has under 65,000 clones, with approximately 80% found just once. The source material was peripheral blood. The source of these receptors is a woman aged 55 to 70 with acute or convalescent COVID-19. CDR3s include the opening cysteine and the closing phenylalanine or tryptophan. The order of the fields is CDR3 protein, V gene.

cdr3_aa: CASSTGLARYEQYF
v_call: TRBV5-4

cdr3_aa: CASSETGQYTDTQYF
v_call: TRBV2

cdr3_aa: CASSFLFSYEQYF
v_call: TRBV5-6

cdr3_aa: CASSLGSQGTDTQYF
v_call: TRBV18

cdr3_aa: CASSLSTGNTGELFF
v_call: TRBV9

cdr3_aa: CASSLAGNRYEQYF
v_call: TRBV11-2

cdr3_aa: CASSQEAGGYNEQFF
v_call: TRBV4-2

cdr3_aa: CASSLLGTGGKQPQHF
v_call: TRBV5-1

cdr3_aa: CASLEREFNNQPQHF
v_call: TRBV6-5

cdr3_aa: CASSQDRGSPYF
v_call: TRBV7-2

cdr3_aa: CASSLDAGDTGELFF
v_call: TRBV5-1

cdr3_aa: CASSFNSGTSRHEQYF
v_call: TRBV5-6

cdr3_aa: CSVTQTGKGYGYTF
v_call: TRBV29-1

cdr3_aa: CASRGLAVQETQYF
v_call: TRBV10-2

cdr3_aa: CASVKGGGGNSPLHF
v_call: TRBV2

cdr3_aa: CSAPTGAEAFF
v_call: TRBV20-1

cdr3_aa: CAWSAGGWYEQYF
v_call: TRBV30

cdr3_aa: CASSLGAGETQYF
v_call: TRBV5-6

cdr3_aa: CASSLGDRRAFF
v_call: TRBV7-9

cdr3_aa: CASSWPRGRVTDTQYF
v_call: TRBV7-2

cdr3_aa: CAISDGWGGLYNEQFF
v_call: TRBV10-3

cdr3_aa: CASSEASGTQHF
v_call: TRBV2

cdr3_aa: CASSRLGESEAFF
v_call: TRBV3-1/TRBV3-2

cdr3_aa: CASSVTGRNTEAFF
v_call: TRBV9

cdr3_aa: CASSTWTTHTGELFF
v_call: TRBV7-2

cdr3_aa: CASSQDRGPLYYEQYF
v_call: TRBV3-1/TRBV3-2

cdr3_aa: CAWRSNSYEQYF
v_call: TRBV30

cdr3_aa: CASTILTSGGDTQYF
v_call: TRBV11-2

cdr3_aa: CASTPVEHNEKLFF
v_call: TRBV4-1

cdr3_aa: CASSIETGTGGGLYNEQFF
v_call: TRBV19

cdr3_aa: CASSQEELRLGQPQHF
v_call: TRBV4-1

cdr3_aa: CASSYSPGGEKLFF
v_call: TRBV6-2/TRBV6-3

cdr3_aa: CASSDGVDHRGTEAFF
v_call: TRBV10-2